This T cell receptor beta chain stems from a study of OX40 agonist ivuxolimab in advanced cancers. Study in general: Patients were dosed intravenously with ivuxolimab at 0.01 to 10 mg/kg every 2 weeks. Earlier treatment with anti-PD-1, anti-PD-L1 or anti-CTLA-4 was permitted, and around 43% had received some.

Sequencing was performed with immunoSEQ multiplex PCR; in TCRdb, only in-frame clones are kept and a portion is missing. The sample lists 45,000 to 55,000 clones, under 95% occurring once. To note about this clone: Its cognate antigen is unknown.

Findings and caveats of the study: Expanded clones belonging to CD8+ T cells outnumbered, on average, those of CD4+. CD4+ and CD8+ blood T cells expanded clonally by week 6 at 0.1 to 3.0 mg/kg.

The V end was cut by 1 base, the J end by 4 bases, with 18 bases between. Germline V CDR1 and CDR2: MNHNS, SASEGT. This CDR3 spans 17 amino acids. The chain carries TRBV6-1 and TRBJ2-3, with no clear D. The receptor was derived from an adult with an advanced solid tumor such as melanoma, head and neck, liver or kidney cancer. The material sequenced was CD4+ or CD8+ T cells sorted from blood, taken in a trial of the OX40 agonist ivuxolimab. The CDR3 coding sequence is TGTGCCAGCAGTGAAGTAATAGTCGGAGTTTGGGCAGATACGCAGTATTTT. Its protein product is CASSEVIVGVWADTQYF.